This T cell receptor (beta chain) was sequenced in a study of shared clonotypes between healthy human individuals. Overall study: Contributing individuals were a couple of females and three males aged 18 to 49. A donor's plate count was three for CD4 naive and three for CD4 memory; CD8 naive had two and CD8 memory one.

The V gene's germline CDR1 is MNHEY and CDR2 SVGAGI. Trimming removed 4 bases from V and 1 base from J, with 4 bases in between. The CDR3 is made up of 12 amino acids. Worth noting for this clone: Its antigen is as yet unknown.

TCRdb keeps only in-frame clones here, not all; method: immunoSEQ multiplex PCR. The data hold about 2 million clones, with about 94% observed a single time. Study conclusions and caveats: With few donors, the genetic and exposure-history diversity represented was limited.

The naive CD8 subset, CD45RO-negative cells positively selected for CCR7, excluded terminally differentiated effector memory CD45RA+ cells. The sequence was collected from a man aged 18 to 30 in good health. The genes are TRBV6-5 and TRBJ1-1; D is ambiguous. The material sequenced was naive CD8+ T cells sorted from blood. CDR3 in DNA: TGTGCCAGCAGTTTTCGGAACACTGAAGCTTTCTTT. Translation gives CASSFRNTEAFF.